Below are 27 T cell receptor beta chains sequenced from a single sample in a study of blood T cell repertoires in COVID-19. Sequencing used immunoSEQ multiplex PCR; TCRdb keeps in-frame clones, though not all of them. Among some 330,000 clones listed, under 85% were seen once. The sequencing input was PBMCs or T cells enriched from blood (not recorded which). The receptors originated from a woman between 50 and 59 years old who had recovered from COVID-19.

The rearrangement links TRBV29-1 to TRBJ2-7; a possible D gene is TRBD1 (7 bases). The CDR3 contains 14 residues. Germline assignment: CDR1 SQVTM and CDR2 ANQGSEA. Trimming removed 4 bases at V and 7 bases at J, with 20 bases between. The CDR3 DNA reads TGCAGCGTTGTACAAGGCAGGGGGAGGCGGGAGCAGTACTTC. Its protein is CSVVQGRGRREQYF.

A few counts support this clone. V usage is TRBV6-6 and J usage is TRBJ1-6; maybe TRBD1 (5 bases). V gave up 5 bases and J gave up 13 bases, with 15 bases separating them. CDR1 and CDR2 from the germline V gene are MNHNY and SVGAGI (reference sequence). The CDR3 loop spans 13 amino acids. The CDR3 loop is CASSETDIRPLHF. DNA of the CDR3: TGTGCCAGCAGTGAGACGGACATTCGGCCCCTCCACTTT.

CDR3 DNA: TGTGCCAGCAGCGACAGGGGCGTGGGCTACACCTTC. It codes for CASSDRGVGYTF. This chain joins TRBV9 and TRBJ1-2; 7 bases line up with TRBD1. After removal of 3 bases from V and 8 bases from J, the junction contained 4 bases not matched to a gene. Germline V gene lookup returns CDR1 SGDLS and CDR2 YYNGEE. The CDR3 is made up of 12 amino acids.

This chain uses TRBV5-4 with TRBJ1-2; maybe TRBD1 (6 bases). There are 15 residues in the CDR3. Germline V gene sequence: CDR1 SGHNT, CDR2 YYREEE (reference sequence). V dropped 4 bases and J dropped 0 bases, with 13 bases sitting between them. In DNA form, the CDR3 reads TGTGCCAGCAGCCCGGGACACCTAGCTAACTATGGCTACACCTTC. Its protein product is CASSPGHLANYGYTF. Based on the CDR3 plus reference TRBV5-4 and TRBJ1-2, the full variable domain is ETGVTQSPTHLIKTRGQQVTLRCSSQSGHNTVSWYQQALGQGPQFIFQYYREEENGRGNFPPRFSGLQFPNYSSELNVNALELDDSALYLCASSPGHLANYGYTFGSGTRLTVV.

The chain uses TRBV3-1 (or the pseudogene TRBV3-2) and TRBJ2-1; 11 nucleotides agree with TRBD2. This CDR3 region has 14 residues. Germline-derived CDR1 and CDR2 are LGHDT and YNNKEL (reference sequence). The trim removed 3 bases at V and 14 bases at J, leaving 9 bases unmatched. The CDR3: CASSQGYSGGVKFF. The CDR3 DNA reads TGTGCCAGCAGCCAGGGATATAGCGGGGGGGTAAAGTTCTTC.

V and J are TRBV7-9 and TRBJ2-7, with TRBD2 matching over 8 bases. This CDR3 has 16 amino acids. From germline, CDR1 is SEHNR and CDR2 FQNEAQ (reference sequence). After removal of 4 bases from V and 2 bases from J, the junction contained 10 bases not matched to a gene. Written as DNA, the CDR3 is TGTGCCAGCAGCTCCGAGGCGGGGGGCTATACCTACGAGCAGTACTTC. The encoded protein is CASSSEAGGYTYEQYF.

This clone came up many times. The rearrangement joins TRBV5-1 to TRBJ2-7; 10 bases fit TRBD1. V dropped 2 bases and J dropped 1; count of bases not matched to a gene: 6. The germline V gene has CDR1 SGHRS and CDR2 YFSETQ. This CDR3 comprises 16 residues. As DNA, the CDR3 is TGCGCCAGCAGCTTAGCCCCGGGACAGGGGTCCTACGAGCAGTACTTC. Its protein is CASSLAPGQGSYEQYF.

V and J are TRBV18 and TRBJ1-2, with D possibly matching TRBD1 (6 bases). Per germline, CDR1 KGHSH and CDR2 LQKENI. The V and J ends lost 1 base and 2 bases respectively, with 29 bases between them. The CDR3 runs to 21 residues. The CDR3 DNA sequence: TGTGCCAGCTCACCACAGTCGACGGTGGCAGGGGCTCGATCACTGAACTATGGCTACACCTTC. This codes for CASSPQSTVAGARSLNYGYTF.

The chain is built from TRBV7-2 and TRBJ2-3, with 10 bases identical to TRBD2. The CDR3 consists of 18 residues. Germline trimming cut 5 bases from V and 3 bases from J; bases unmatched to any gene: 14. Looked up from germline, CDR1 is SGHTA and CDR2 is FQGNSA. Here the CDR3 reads CASSPLGGLAGVTDTQYF. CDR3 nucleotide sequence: TGTGCCAGCAGCCCCCTCGGGGGGCTAGCGGGGGTTACAGATACGCAGTATTTT.

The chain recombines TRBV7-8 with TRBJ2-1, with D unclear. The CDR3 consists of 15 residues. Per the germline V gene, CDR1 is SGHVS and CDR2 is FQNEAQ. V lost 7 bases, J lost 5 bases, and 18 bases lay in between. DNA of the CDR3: TGTGCCAGCACCCCCATGGCGACATTCGACAATGAGCAGTTCTTC. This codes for CASTPMATFDNEQFF.

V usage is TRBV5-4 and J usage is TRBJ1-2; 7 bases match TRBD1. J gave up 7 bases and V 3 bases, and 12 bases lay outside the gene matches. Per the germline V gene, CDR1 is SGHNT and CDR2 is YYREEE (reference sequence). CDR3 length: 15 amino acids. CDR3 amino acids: CASSSEPTGIGGYTF. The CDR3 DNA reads TGTGCCAGCAGCTCCGAACCGACAGGGATTGGTGGCTACACCTTC.

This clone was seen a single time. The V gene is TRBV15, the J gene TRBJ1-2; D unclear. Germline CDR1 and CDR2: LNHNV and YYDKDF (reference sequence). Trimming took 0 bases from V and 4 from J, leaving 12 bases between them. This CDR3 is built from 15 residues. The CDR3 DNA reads TGTGCCACCAGCAGAGAGTCGGCGACTTTCTATGGCTACACCTTC. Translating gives CATSRESATFYGYTF.

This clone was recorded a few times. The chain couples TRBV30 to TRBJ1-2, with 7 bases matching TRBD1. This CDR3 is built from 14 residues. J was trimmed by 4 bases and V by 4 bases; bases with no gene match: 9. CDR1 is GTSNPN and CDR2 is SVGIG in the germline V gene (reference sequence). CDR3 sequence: CAWTLNRGPYGYTF. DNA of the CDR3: TGTGCCTGGACCCTAAACAGGGGCCCCTATGGCTACACCTTC.

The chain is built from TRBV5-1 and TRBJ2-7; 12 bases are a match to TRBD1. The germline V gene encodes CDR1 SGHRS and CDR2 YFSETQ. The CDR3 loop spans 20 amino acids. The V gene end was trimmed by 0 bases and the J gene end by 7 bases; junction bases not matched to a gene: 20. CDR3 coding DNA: TGCGCCAGCAGCTTGGCGGAGACCGGGACAGGGGGCCGTCCTGTGCTGGAGCAGTACTTC. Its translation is CASSLAETGTGGRPVLEQYF.

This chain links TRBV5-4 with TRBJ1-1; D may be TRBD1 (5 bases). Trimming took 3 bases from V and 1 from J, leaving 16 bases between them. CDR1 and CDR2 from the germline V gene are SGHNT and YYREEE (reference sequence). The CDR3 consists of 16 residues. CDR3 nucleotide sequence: TGTGCCAGCAGCTCGCTTTCAGGGCTTCAGAACACTGAAGCTTTCTTT. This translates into CASSSLSGLQNTEAFF.

CDR3 region: CASSLPVRFKDCEQYF. Written as DNA, the CDR3 is TGCGCCAGCAGCCTTCCCGTCAGGTTCAAAGATTGCGAGCAGTACTTC. The rearrangement joins TRBV4-1 to TRBJ2-7; D call uncertain. The CDR3 covers 16 residues. CDR1 is MGHRA and CDR2 is YSYEKL in the germline V gene. V shed 4 bases and J shed 6 bases, with 22 bases lying between them.

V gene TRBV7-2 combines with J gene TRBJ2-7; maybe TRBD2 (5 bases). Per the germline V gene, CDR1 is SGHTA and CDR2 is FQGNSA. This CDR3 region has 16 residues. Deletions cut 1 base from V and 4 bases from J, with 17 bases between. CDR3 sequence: CASSLEEAPRGYEQYF. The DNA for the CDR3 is TGTGCCAGCAGCTTAGAGGAGGCTCCTCGTGGGTACGAGCAGTACTTC.

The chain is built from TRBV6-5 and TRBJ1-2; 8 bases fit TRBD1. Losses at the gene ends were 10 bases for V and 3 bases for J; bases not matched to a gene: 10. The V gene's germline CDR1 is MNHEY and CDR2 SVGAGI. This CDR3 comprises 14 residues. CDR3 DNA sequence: TGTGCCACCTCGGACAGGGCGCTTTACTATGGCTACACCTTC. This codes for CATSDRALYYGYTF.

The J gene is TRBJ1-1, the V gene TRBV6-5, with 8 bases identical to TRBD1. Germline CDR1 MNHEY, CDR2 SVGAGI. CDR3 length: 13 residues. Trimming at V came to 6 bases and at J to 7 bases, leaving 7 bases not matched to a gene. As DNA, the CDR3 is TGTGCCAGCAGGGGGACAGGTCGGGGTGAAGCTTTCTTT. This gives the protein CASRGTGRGEAFF.

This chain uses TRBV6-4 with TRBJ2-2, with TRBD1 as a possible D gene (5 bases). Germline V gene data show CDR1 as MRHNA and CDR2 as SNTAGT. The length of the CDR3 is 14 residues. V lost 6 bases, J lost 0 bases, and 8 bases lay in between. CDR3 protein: CASSLTANTGELFF. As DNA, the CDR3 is TGTGCCAGCAGCTTGACAGCGAACACCGGGGAGCTGTTTTTT.

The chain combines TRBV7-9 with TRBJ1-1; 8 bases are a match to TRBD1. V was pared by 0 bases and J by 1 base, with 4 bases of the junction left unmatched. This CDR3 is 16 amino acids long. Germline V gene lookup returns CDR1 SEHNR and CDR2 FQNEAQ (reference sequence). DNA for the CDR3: TGTGCCAGCAGCTTAGCGGCCGGACAGGGGAACACTGAAGCTTTCTTT. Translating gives CASSLAAGQGNTEAFF.

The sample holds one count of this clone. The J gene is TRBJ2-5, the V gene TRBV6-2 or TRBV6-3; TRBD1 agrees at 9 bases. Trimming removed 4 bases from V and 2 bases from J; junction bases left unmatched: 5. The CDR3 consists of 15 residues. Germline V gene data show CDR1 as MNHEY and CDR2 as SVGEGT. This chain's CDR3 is CASSSLGQGQETQYF. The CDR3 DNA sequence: TGTGCCAGCAGTTCCCTGGGACAGGGACAAGAGACCCAGTACTTC.

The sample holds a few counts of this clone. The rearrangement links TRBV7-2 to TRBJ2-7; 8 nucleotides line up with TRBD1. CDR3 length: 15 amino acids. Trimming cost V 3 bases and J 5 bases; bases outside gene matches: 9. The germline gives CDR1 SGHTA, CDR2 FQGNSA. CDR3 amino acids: CASSLPPGQVNEQYF. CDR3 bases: TGTGCCAGCAGCTTGCCGCCGGGACAGGTCAACGAGCAGTACTTC. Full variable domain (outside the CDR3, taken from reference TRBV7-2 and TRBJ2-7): GAGVSQSPSNKVTEKGKDVELRCDPISGHTALYWYRQSLGQGLEFLIYFQGNSAPDKSGLPSDRFSAERTGGSVSTLTIQRTQQEDSAVYLCASSLPPGQVNEQYFGPGTRLTVT.

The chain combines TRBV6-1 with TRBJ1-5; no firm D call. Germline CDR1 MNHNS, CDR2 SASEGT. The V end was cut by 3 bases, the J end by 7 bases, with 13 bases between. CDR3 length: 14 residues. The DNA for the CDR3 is TGTGCCAGCAGTGATTGGGCATTTAGGCAGCCCCAGCATTTT. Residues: CASSDWAFRQPQHF.

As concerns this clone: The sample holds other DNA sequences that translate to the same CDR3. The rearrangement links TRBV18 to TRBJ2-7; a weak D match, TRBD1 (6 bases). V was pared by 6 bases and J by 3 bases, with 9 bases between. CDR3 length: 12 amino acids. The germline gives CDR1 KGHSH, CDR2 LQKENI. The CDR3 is CASSRDNYEQYF. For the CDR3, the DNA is TGTGCCAGCTCTCGGGACAACTACGAGCAGTACTTC.

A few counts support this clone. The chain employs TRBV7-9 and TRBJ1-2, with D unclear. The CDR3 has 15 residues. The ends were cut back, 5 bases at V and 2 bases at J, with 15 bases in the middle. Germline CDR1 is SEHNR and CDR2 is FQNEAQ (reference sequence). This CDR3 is CASSPVTRPNYGYTF. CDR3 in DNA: TGTGCCAGCAGCCCGGTGACACGTCCAAACTATGGCTACACCTTC.

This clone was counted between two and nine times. CDR3 in DNA: TGTGCCAGCAGCCAAGTTATGGGGCGCACTGAAGCTTTCTTT. It translates to CASSQVMGRTEAFF. J is TRBJ1-1 and V is TRBV3-1 (or the pseudogene TRBV3-2); D possibly corresponds to TRBD1 (5 bases). The CDR3 spans 14 residues. CDR1 is LGHDT, CDR2 YNNKEL, per germline (reference sequence). With 1 base removed from V and 4 bases from J, the gap between germline ends came to 10 bases.